The present entry profiles one T cell receptor beta chain with its context. Since a far larger clone is one base different, this is likely a read error. This entry is derived from a study of low-dose radiotherapy and immunotherapy resistance in tumors. Across the whole study: Cohort 1 received 0.5 Gy per fraction every 2 weeks, totaling 6.5 Gy. Patients were given intravenous nivolumab 240 mg every two weeks plus ipilimumab 1 mg/kg every six weeks.

Stated time point: before trial treatment. Priming of first-strand cDNA relied on TRAV- and TRBV-specific primers (covering alpha and beta chains). PCR amplification of the TCRs was performed with Phusion for approximately 20 PCR cycles, and it relied on a constant-region primer together with a V-primer adapter. TCRdb re-called the reads with MiXCR, one entry per CDR3 protein. There are tens of thousands of distinct CDR3 sequences in the sample; over 15% occur only once, and 2.8% lies in the top ten. The CDR3 has 13 residues. Trimming removed 5 bases from V and 10 bases from J, with 15 bases in between. The germline gives CDR1 MDHEN, CDR2 SYDVKM.

The sample in question was PBMCs, obtained before treatment. The J gene is TRBJ2-1, the V gene TRBV28; no definite D call. The clonotype originates from a male donor with prostate cancer. The CDR3, as DNA: TGTGCCAGCAGTCACGGACCATCCTACGAGCAGTTCTTC. It encodes CASSHGPSYEQFF.